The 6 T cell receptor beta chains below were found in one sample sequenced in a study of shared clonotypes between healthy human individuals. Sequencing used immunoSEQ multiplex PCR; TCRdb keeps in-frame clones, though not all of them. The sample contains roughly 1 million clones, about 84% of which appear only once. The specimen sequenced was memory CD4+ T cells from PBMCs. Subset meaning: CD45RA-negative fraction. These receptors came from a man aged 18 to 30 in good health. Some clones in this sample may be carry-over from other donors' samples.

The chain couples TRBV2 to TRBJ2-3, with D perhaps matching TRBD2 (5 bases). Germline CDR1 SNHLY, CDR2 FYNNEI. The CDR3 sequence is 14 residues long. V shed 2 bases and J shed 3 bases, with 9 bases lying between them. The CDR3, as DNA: TGTGCCAGCAGTGAATACACTAGAACAGATACGCAGTATTTT. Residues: CASSEYTRTDTQYF.

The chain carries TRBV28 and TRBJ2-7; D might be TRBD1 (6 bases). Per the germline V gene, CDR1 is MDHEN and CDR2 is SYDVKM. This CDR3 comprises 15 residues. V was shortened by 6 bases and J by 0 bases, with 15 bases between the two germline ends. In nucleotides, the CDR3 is TGTGCCAGCAGAGAAAACAGGGTCAGCTCCTACGAGCAGTACTTC. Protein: CASRENRVSSYEQYF.

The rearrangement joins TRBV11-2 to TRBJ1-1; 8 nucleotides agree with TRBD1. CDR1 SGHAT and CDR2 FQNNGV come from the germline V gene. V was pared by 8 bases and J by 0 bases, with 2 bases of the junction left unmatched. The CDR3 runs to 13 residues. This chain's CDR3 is CASGDRLNTEAFF. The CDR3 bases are TGTGCCAGCGGGGACAGGCTGAACACTGAAGCTTTCTTT.

The CDR3 DNA follows: TGTGCCAGCAGCTTAGTTGTGGGAAGTACTGAAGCTTTCTTT. Amino acids: CASSLVVGSTEAFF. The rearrangement uses TRBV7-9 and TRBJ1-1; no firm D call. The CDR3 covers 14 residues. CDR1 and CDR2 from the germline V gene are SEHNR and FQNEAQ (reference sequence). The V end was cut by 1 base, the J end by 5 bases, with 11 bases between.

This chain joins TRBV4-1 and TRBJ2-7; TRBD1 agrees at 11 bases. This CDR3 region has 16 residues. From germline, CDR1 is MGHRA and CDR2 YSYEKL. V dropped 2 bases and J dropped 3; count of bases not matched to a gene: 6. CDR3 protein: CASSQTRGQGVYEQYF. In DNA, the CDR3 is TGCGCCAGCAGCCAAACGAGGGGACAGGGGGTCTACGAGCAGTACTTC.

The CDR3 bases are TGTGCCAGCAGCTTAAAACGGACAGTTTATACCACAGATACGCAGTATTTT. Amino acids: CASSLKRTVYTTDTQYF. V and J are TRBV11-2 and TRBJ2-3, with D tentatively TRBD1 (6 bases). Trimming pared 2 bases from V and 2 bases from J, leaving 17 bases between. The CDR3 is 17 amino acids. The germline gives CDR1 SGHAT, CDR2 FQNNGV.